This T cell receptor beta chain was captured in a study of patients and donors after allogeneic stem cell transplantation. Using its own MiXCR run on the RT-PCR reads, TCRdb lists one record per CDR3 protein. The data show approximately 250,000 distinct CDR3 sequences, around an eighth seen once. Germline V gene sequence: CDR1 SGHDN, CDR2 FVKESK. With 2 bases removed from V and 7 bases from J, the gap between germline ends came to 9 bases. CDR3 length: 14 amino acids. The origin of this receptor is a human donor who was either an allogeneic HSCT recipient or a stem cell or donor lymphocyte infusion donor (not recorded which). It is not recorded whose cells these are; they may come from a transplant donor. The sample comprised blood, either unsorted or a sorted T cell fraction (not recorded which). The chain recombines TRBV14 with TRBJ1-6; D call uncertain. The CDR3 protein is CASSQQLGNSPLHF. CDR3 coding DNA: TGTGCCAGCAGCCAACAGTTGGGGAATTCACCCCTCCACTTT.